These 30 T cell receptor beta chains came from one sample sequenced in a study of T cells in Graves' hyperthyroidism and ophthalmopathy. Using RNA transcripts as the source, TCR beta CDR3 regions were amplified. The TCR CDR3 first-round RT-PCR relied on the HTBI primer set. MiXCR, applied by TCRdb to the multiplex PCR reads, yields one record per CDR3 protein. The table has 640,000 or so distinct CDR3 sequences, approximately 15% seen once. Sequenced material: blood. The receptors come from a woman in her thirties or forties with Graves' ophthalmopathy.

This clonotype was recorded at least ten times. The chain's CDR3 is CSVHQGDTGELFF. CDR3 bases: TGCAGCGTTCACCAGGGAGACACCGGGGAGCTGTTTTTT. The chain links TRBV29-1 to TRBJ2-2; perhaps D is TRBD1 or TRBD2 (5 bases each). The CDR3 consists of 13 residues. The V gene lost 5 bases and the J gene lost 3 bases, with 10 bases spanning the gap. CDR1 and CDR2 (germline): SQVTM, ANQGSEA.

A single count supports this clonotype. CDR3 residues: CASIKAGRENTGELFF. The CDR3 coding sequence is TGTGCCAGCATTAAGGCGGGACGGGAGAACACCGGGGAGCTGTTTTTT. This chain connects TRBV6-2 or TRBV6-3 to TRBJ2-2, with D perhaps matching TRBD2 (6 bases). Trimming stripped 7 bases from V and 1 base from J, with 16 bases between. The CDR3 extends over 16 amino acids. Germline CDR1 is MNHEY and CDR2 is SVGEGT.

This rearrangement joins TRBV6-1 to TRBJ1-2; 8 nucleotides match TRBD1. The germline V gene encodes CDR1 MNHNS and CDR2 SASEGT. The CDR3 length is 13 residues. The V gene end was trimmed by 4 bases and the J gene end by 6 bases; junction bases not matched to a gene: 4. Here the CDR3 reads CASSGTGFDGYTF. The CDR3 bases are TGTGCCAGCAGTGGGACAGGGTTCGATGGCTACACCTTC.

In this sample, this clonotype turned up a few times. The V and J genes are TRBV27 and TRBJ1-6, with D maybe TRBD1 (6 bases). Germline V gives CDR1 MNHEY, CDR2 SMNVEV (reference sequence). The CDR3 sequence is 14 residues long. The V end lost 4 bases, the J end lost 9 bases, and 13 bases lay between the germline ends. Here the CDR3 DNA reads TGTGCCAGCAGTTATACAGGGAAGGGTTCACCCCTCCACTTT. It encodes CASSYTGKGSPLHF.

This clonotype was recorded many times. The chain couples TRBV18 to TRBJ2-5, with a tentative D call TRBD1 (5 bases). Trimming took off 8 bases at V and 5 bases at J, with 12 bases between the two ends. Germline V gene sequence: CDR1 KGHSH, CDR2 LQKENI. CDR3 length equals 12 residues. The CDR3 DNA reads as TGTGCCAGCCAACAGGTTGAGGAGACCCAGTACTTC. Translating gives CASQQVEETQYF.

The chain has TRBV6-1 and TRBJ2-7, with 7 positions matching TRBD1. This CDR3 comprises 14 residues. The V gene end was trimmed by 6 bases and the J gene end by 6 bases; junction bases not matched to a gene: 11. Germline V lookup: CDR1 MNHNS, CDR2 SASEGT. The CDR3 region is CASRSGTVLLEQYF. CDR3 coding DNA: TGTGCCAGCAGGTCCGGGACAGTCCTACTCGAGCAGTACTTC.

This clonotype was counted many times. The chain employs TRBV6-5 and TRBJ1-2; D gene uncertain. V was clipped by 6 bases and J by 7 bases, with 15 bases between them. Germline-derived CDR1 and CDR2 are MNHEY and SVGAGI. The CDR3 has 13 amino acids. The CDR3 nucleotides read TGTGCCAGCAGCCTGGGGAGGGCCTCTGGCTACACCTTC. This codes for CASSLGRASGYTF.

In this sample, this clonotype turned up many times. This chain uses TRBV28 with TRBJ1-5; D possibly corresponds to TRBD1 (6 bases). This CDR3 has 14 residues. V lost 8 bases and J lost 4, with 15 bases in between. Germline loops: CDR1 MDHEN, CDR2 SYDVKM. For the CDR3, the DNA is TGTGCCAGCGTCAACCAGGGGTTGAATCAGCCCCAGCATTTT. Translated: CASVNQGLNQPQHF.

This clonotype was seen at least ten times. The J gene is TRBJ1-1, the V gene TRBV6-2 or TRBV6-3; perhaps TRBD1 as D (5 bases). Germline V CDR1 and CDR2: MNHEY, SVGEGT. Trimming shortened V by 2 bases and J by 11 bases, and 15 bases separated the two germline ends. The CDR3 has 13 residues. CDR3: CASSYASSGNAFF. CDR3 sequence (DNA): TGTGCCAGCAGTTACGCGTCGTCAGGGAACGCTTTCTTT.

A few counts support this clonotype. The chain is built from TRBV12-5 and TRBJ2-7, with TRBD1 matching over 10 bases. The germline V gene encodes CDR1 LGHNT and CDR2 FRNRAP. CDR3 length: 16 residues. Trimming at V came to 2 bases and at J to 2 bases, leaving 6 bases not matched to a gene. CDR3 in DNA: TGTGCTAGTGGTTTGATCCCGGGACAGGGGCCCTACGAGCAGTACTTC. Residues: CASGLIPGQGPYEQYF.

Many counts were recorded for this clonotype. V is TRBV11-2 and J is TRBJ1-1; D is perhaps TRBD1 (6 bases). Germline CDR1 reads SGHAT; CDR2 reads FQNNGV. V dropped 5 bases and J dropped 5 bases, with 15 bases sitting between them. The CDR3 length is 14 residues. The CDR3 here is CASSPSTGTTEAFF. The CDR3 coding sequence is TGTGCCAGCAGCCCCTCAACTGGGACAACTGAAGCTTTCTTT.

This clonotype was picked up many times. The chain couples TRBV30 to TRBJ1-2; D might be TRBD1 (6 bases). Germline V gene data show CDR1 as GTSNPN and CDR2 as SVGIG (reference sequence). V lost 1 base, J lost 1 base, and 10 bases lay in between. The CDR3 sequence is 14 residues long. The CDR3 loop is CAWSGAGDNYGYTF. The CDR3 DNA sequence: TGTGCCTGGAGTGGGGCAGGGGATAACTATGGCTACACCTTC.

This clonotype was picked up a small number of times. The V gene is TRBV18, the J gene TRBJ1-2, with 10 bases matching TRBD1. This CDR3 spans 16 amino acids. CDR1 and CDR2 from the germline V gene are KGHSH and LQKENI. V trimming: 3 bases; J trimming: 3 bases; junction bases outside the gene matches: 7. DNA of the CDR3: TGTGCCAGCTCACCCACGGGACAGGGGACGGACTATGGCTACACCTTC. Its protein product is CASSPTGQGTDYGYTF.

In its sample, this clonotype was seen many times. CDR3 nucleotide sequence: TGTGCCAGCACCCAGGATGGTTCTGACTATGGCTACACCTTC. Residues: CASTQDGSDYGYTF. The chain recombines TRBV6-1 with TRBJ1-2, with unresolved D. Germline CDR1 MNHNS, CDR2 SASEGT. This CDR3 has 14 amino acids. Deletions cut 7 bases from V and 3 bases from J, with 15 bases between.

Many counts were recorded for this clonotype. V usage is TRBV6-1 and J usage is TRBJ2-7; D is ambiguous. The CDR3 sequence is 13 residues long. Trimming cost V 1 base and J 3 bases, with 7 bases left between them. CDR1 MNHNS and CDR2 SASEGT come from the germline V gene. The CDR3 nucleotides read TGTGCCAGCAGTGAAGGGATATACTACGAGCAGTACTTC. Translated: CASSEGIYYEQYF.

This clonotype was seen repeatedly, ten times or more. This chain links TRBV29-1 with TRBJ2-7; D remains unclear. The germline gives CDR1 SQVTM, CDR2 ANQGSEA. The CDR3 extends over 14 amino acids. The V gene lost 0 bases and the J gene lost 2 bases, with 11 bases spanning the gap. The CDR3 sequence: CSVEDPGQTYEQYF. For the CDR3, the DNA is TGCAGCGTTGAAGATCCCGGCCAAACCTACGAGCAGTACTTC.

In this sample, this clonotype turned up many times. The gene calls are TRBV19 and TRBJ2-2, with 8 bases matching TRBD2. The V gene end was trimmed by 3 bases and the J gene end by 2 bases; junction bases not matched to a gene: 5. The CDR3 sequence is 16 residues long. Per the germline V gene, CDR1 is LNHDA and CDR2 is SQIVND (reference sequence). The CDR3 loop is CASSIGSGINTGELFF. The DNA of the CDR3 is TGTGCCAGTAGTATCGGTAGCGGGATTAACACCGGGGAGCTGTTTTTT.

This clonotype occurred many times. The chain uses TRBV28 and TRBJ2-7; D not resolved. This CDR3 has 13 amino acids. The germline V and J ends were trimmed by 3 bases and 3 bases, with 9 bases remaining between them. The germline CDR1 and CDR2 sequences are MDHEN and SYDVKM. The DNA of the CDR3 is TGTGCCAGCAGTTTCATGGGCGGCTACGAGCAGTACTTC. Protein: CASSFMGGYEQYF.

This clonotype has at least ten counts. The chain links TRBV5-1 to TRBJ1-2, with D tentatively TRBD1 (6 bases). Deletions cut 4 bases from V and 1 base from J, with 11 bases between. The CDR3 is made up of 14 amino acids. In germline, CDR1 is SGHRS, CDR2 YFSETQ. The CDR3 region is CASSPGTSNYGYTF. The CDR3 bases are TGCGCCAGCAGCCCAGGGACAAGTAACTATGGCTACACCTTC.

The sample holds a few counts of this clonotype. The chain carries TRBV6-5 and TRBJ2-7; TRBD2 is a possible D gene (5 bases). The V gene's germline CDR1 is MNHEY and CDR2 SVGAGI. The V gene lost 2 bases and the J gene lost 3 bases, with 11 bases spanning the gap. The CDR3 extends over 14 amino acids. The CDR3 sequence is CASSYRSGNYEQYF. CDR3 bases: TGTGCCAGCAGTTACCGGAGCGGAAACTACGAGCAGTACTTC.

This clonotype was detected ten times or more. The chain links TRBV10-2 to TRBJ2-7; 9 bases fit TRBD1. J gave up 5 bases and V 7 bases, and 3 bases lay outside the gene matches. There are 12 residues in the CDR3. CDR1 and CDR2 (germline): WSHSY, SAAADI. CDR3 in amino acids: CASKGTGHEQYF. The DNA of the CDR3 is TGCGCCAGCAAAGGGACAGGGCACGAGCAGTACTTC.

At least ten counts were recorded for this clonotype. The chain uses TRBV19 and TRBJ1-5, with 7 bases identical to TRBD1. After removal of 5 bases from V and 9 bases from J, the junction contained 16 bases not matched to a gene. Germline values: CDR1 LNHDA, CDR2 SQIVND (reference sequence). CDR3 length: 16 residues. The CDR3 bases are TGTGCCAGTAGTTCCAACAGGGGAGGCGATCATTTGCCCCAGCATTTT. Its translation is CASSSNRGGDHLPQHF.

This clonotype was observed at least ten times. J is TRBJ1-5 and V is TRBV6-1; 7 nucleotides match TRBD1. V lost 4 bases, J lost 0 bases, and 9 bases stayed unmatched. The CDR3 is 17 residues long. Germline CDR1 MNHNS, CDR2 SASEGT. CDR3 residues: CASSARTGSYSNQPQHF. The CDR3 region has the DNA TGTGCCAGCAGTGCCAGGACAGGATCCTATAGCAATCAGCCCCAGCATTTT.

The CDR3 DNA follows: TGTGCCAGTAGTCCTTGGGGGCAGGACACTGAAGCTTTCTTT. It specifies CASSPWGQDTEAFF. V gene TRBV19 combines with J gene TRBJ1-1, with D possibly being TRBD1 (6 bases). Germline CDR1 reads LNHDA; CDR2 reads SQIVND (reference sequence). Deletions cut 5 bases from V and 3 bases from J, with 13 bases between. The CDR3 runs 14 residues.

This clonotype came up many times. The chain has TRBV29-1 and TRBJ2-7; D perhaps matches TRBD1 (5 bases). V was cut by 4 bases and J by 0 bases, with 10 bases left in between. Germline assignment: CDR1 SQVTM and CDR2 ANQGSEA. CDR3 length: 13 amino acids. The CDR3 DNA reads TGCAGCGTTGGACAGAGAAGCTCCTACGAGCAGTACTTC. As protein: CSVGQRSSYEQYF.

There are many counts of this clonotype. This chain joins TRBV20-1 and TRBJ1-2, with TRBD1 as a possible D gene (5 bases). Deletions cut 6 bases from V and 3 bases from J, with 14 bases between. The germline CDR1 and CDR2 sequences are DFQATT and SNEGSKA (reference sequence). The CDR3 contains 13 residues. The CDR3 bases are TGCAGTGCAGGGGAAAGGGGAGACTATGGCTACACCTTC. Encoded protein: CSAGERGDYGYTF.

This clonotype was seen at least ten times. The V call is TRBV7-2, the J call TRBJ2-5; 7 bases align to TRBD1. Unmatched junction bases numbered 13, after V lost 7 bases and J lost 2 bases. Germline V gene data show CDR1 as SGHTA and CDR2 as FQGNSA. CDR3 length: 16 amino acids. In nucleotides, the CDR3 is TGTGCCAGCACTATAGTAGGGGGCGGCACTCAAGAGACCCAGTACTTC. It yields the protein CASTIVGGGTQETQYF.

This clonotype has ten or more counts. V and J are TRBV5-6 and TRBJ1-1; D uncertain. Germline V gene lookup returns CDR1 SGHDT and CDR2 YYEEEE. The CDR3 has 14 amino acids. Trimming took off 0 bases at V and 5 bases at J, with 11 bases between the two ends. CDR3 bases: TGTGCCAGCAGCTTGGGGGAGGGTAGGACTGAAGCTTTCTTT. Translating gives CASSLGEGRTEAFF.

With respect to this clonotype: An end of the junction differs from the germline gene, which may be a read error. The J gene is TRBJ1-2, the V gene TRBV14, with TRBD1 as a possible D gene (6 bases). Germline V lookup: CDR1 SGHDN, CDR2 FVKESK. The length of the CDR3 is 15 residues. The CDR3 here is CASSQGNRDPYGYAF. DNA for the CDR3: TGTGCCAGCAGCCAAGGGAACAGGGACCCCTATGGCTACGCCTTC.

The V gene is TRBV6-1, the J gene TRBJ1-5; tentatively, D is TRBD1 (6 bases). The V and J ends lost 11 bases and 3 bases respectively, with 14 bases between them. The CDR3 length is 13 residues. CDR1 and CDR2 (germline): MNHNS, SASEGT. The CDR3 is CAGRQALNQPQHF. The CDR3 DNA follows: TGTGCCGGTAGACAGGCGCTCAATCAGCCCCAGCATTTT.